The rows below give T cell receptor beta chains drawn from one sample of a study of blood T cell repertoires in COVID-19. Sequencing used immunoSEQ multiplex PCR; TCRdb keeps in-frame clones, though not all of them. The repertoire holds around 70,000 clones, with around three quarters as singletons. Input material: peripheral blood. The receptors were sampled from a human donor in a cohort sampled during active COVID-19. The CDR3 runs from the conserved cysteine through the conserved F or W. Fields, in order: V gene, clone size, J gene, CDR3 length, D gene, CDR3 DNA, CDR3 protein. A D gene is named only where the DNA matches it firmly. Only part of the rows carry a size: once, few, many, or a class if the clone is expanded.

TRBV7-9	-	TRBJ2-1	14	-	TGTGCCAGCAGCCGTGGCCCCTCAGGCCATGAGCAGTTCTTC	CASSRGPSGHEQFF
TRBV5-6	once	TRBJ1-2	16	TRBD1	TGTGCCAGCAGCTCTGTTAGGGGACAGATAATCTATGGCTACACCTTC	CASSSVRGQIIYGYTF
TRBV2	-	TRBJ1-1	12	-	TGTGCCAGCAGTGAAATGTCGGCTGAAGCTTTCTTT	CASSEMSAEAFF
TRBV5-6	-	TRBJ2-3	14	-	TGTGCCAGCAGTTACCCGGGAGGCACAGATACGCAGTATTTT	CASSYPGGTDTQYF
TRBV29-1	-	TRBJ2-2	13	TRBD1	TGCAGCGTTGGGGGCCCAGGGGGCGGGGAGCTGTTTTTT	CSVGGPGGGELFF
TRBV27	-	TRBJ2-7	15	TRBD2	TGTGCCAGCAGTATAGCGGGCCAGCCGCCGGGTGAGCAGTACTTC	CASSIAGQPPGEQYF
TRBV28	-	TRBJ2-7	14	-	TGTGCCAGCAGCGGGGGAGGAGGAGGATACGAGCAGTACTTC	CASSGGGGGYEQYF
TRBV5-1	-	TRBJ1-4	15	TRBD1	TGCGCCAGCAGATTTCGGACAGGGAAAGGCGAAAAACTGTTTTTT	CASRFRTGKGEKLFF
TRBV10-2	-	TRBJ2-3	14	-	TGCGCCAGCAGTGCGGACAGTCGGACAGATACGCAGTATTTT	CASSADSRTDTQYF
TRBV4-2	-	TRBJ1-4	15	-	TGTGCCAGCAGCCAAGGGACAGTAACTAATGAAAAACTGTTTTTT	CASSQGTVTNEKLFF
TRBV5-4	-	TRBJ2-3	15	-	TGTGCCAGCAGCTCCGCCCAGCGGCGCACAGATACGCAGTATTTT	CASSSAQRRTDTQYF
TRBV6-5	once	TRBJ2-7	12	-	TGTGCCAGCAGCCGAGACACGTACGAGCAGTACTTC	CASSRDTYEQYF
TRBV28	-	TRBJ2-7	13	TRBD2	TGTGCCAGCAGTTTCCGAGCGGGAGTTGAGCAGTACTTC	CASSFRAGVEQYF
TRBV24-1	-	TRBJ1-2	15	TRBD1	TGTGCCACCAGTGACCGCAGGGGGCAGTACTATGGCTACACCTTC	CATSDRRGQYYGYTF
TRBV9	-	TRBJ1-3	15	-	TGTGCCAGCAGCGCTCTGGGGGGAACTGGAAACACCATATATTTT	CASSALGGTGNTIYF
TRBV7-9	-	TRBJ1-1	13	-	TGTGCCAGCAGGACCGGGTCGAACACTGAAGCTTTCTTT	CASRTGSNTEAFF